This section outlines one T cell receptor beta chain sequence together with its context. Its antigen has not been determined. Base qualities were left out, and no much larger clone turns up one base away. There are 14 amino acids in the CDR3, from cysteine to phenylalanine inclusive. The retained sequence is limited to the CDR3, 42 bases, with the frame set at the first base. Trimming removed 2 bases from V and 4 bases from J, leaving 13 bases between the germline ends. According to the germline V gene, CDR1 reads SGHRS and CDR2 reads YFSETQ. These data originate in a study of cytomegalovirus exposure and HLA in healthy donors (TCRdb year 2017). Regarding the study in general: An earlier analysis of approximately 640 of the donors reported 250 to 300 Gb of sequence data and 117 million unique TCR beta sequences from about 179 million T cells. An early release that covered some 630 HLA-typed donors contained about 300 gigabases of sequencing data and tens of millions of unique TCR sequences. Of the roughly 410 genotyped donors, approximately 80% were placed in the genetic ancestry cluster associated with self-reported Caucasian donors. The aim of the study was to test whether cataloging public T cell receptors could identify signatures of past pathogen exposure. The study profiled the T cell repertoires of approximately 700 subjects by immunosequencing and related them to cytomegalovirus serostatus. In addition to the first cohort of 666 subjects, a separate validation cohort of under 150 different subjects was used. To predict cytomegalovirus infection status, the study brought together high-throughput TCR immunosequencing, statistical association of individual TCRs with disease status, and machine learning. To study patterns of TCR occurrence, a later analysis re-analyzed previously published TCR beta repertoires from around 700 donors and added high-resolution HLA genotyping. Rather than using new phenotypic data, the later analysis identified candidate immune exposures from TCR beta sequences and from how often those sequences occurred across donors. To decide whether each TCR beta V gene segment behaved as functional or pseudogenic, an earlier analysis of some 600 of the donors relied on high-throughput TCR beta sequencing. Donor age, sex, ethnicity and CMV serostatus were compiled alongside the repertoire data. Genome-wide SNP genotypes for about three fifths of the roughly 670 donors were used in a later genetic analysis, which treated that subset as a discovery cohort. All discovery cohort repertoires had been generated on a single sequencing platform. HLA typing covered class I and class II loci at four-digit resolution. The number of donors typed differed by locus, with roughly 620-640 for A, B, C, DRB1 and DQB1, around 500 for DQA1, nearly 610 for DPA1, and under 490 for DPB1. About five DR-DQ haplotypes were treated as single units for association and clustering because of strong linkage in the cohort. Among around 400 genotyped donors of the cohort, an average of around 220,000 unique TCR beta nucleotide sequences was sequenced per donor, of which about 18% were non-productive. General findings and caveats noted by the study authors: The study listed around 160 TCR beta chains as associated with cytomegalovirus. An earlier analysis of roughly 570 of the donors showed that most TCR beta V segments appeared in productive rearrangements either about 90% or about 30% of the time, which broadly matched IMGT annotations. Compared with equally common non-associated chains, HLA-associated TCR beta chains in a later analysis were more clonally expanded and had lower generation probabilities. The presence/absence analyses assumed that sequencing depth was roughly uniform across donors, and that assumption may not be true. Linkage disequilibrium might explain the correlated functional status among segregating V segments, but an unknown experimental factor could not be ruled out. A further reported finding was that TCR beta sequences accurately predicted the HLA-A and HLA-B alleles for most subjects in the first cohort. HLA typing was unavailable for some donors at each locus, so association tests used only the typed subset. Most TCR sequences were observed very rarely across donors, whereas some public TCRs were present in many individuals. In a later analysis, several top co-occurrence clusters were reported to appear linked to parvovirus B19, influenza, CMV and Epstein-Barr virus. Because counts were too low, roughly 18 rarely observed V segments, including chromosome 9 orphons, were left out of the earlier analysis of several hundred of the donors. According to a later genetic analysis, donors in an Asian-associated ancestry cluster had fewer N-insertions in productive TCRs than the approximately 670-donor mean. Assigning TCR associations to individual alleles was difficult when HLA alleles, especially DR and DQ, strongly co-occurred. In a later genetic analysis, a missense DCLRE1C variant was associated with V-gene and J-gene trimming of TCR beta chains, and the association was replicated in an independent cohort. A group of highly shared sequence variants was considered likely to be a technical artifact of the sequencing pipeline. According to a later analysis, TCR association rates differed among HLA loci, with DRB1 alleles showing the most associated TCRs and HLA-C alleles showing the fewest. Some IMGT-functional V segments, including TRBV6-2 and TRBV6-3, could not be told apart with the 87-base-pair reads, so those segments were excluded. Cytomegalovirus status was reported to be diagnosed by the classifier with high specificity and sensitivity in both the original and validation cohorts. In this cohort, only TCR beta chains were sequenced, and detectable features were limited by the absence of alpha or paired-chain data. At a false discovery rate of 0.05, a later analysis linked 16,951 TCR beta sequences to specific HLA alleles. Three of the identified cytomegalovirus-associated TCR beta chains were confirmed in vitro to be specific for cytomegalovirus antigens. The authors suggested that the approach could potentially be extended to other disease states and immunological phenotypes. A later analysis found that most CMV-associated TCR beta chains appeared HLA-restricted, with HLA associations seemingly driven largely by CMV exposure. Immune exposure information for the cohort was limited to CMV serostatus.

Library preparation employed the immunoSEQ multiplex PCR assay. For the multiplex PCR, a mixture combining 60 forward primers for TCR Vbeta segments and 13 reverse primers for TCR Jbeta segments was used. The CDR3 region of rearranged TCR beta genes was amplified from genomic DNA by a multiplex PCR assay. Amplified TCR beta libraries were sequenced as 87-base-pair reads on the Illumina HiSeq System. In the source study's methods: A later analysis tallied about 77 million unique TCR beta chains across the 666 repertoires, and around 10 million of those chains were shared by two or more donors. A nearest-neighbor algorithm error-corrected the raw reads and collapsed the reads into unique sequences, merging closely related sequences to remove PCR and sequencing errors. V, D and J gene segments were assigned by aligning CDR3 sequences to IMGT reference sequences. For a sequence to be retained, a match of at least six nucleotides was required to both a V gene segment and a J gene segment. A rearrangement was called productive if the CDR3 had no stop codons and remained in frame with V and J, and every other rearrangement was called non-productive. Following IMGT convention, CDR3 was defined as the stretch from the second conserved V-encoded cysteine up to the conserved J-encoded phenylalanine. Sequences without an unambiguous match to a single V gene segment were excluded from the earlier analysis of a few hundred of the donors. In an earlier analysis of about 590 of the donors, a V segment was called functional when productive rearrangements were above 56.7%, and segregating when the standard deviation between donors exceeded 5%. To diagnose cytomegalovirus status from the catalog of TCR beta chain sequences, a statistical classification framework was built. In a later analysis, V and J genes were assigned by comparing TCR nucleotide sequences against IMGT/GENE-DB human TR gene sequences. A later analysis assigned CDR3 sequences and most-parsimonious VDJ recombination scenarios with the TCRdist pipeline. A later analysis defined each TCR beta chain by its CDR3 amino acid sequence plus V-gene family, and excluded reads lacking a unique V-gene family. A later analysis removed over 500 highly shared, low-generation-probability nucleotide sequences to deal with suspected cross-contamination and a sequencing artifact. For each public chain, a later analysis derived a clonal expansion index from normalized ranks of inferred template counts within each repertoire. In a later analysis, generation probabilities were computed using a VDJ recombination model fitted to out-of-frame rearrangements, and the results were checked against IGoR. In a later analysis, hypergeometric tests were used to score TCR-TCR, TCR-HLA and TCR-CMV co-occurrence, with a repertoire-size bias correction applied to TCR pairs. To estimate false discovery rates, a later analysis permuted the HLA or CMV assignments 20 times. A later analysis grouped co-occurring TCRs with DBSCAN, adding TCRdist sequence similarity when clustering within HLA-allele-positive subsets. Repertoires with fewer than 30,000 or more than 120,000 public chains, plus five repertoires with anomalous nucleotide sharing, were excluded from co-occurrence clustering. TCRdb limited this immuneACCESS table to in-frame rearrangements with V and J called. A share of clones is missing; checked studies link under half to unresolved V genes, and the rest is unexplained. The DNA gave D and trimming, while V, J and clone size come from that table. The sample includes around 60,000 clones, with over 75% observed a single time. The ten largest make up approximately 5.9% of the sample.

In total, roughly 670 healthy bone marrow donors made up the cohort. Cohort members were all nominally healthy when sampled, although unrecorded immune exposures were likely present. The donor tested CMV seronegative, placing the donor among the 352 seronegative members of the cohort. Every donor gave a peripheral blood sample, and the peripheral blood mononuclear cells from that sample were used for TCR beta sequencing. Genomic DNA was extracted from the blood cell samples with the Qiagen DNeasy Blood Extraction Kit. Sequencing input: PBMCs. The rearrangement combines TRBV5-1 with TRBJ2-7; TRBD1 could be the D gene, as 6 bases match. The TCR sequence derives from a male donor in good health and CMV-seronegative. At the DNA level, the sequence is TGCGCCAGCAGCTTACGGCAGGGGCCGTACGAGCAGTACTTC. It translates as CASSLRQGPYEQYF.